This TCR beta chain was observed in a study of cytomegalovirus exposure and HLA in healthy donors. 13 Jbeta primers and 60 Vbeta primers were used for the PCR. TCRdb keeps only in-frame clones here, not all; method: immunoSEQ multiplex PCR. The data hold around 120,000 clones, with roughly 85% observed a single time. The CDR3 loop spans 16 amino acids. The germline V gene encodes CDR1 LNHDA and CDR2 SQIVND (reference sequence). V was clipped by 4 bases and J by 3 bases; unmatched bases: 8. The chain links TRBV19 to TRBJ2-7; 11 positions agree with TRBD1. The source material was PBMCs. The sequence was obtained from a woman aged 40 to 50 in good health and CMV-seronegative. The CDR3 protein is CASSRSTGTGGYEQYF. In DNA, the CDR3 is TGTGCCAGTAGTAGAAGTACCGGGACAGGGGGCTACGAGCAGTACTTC.